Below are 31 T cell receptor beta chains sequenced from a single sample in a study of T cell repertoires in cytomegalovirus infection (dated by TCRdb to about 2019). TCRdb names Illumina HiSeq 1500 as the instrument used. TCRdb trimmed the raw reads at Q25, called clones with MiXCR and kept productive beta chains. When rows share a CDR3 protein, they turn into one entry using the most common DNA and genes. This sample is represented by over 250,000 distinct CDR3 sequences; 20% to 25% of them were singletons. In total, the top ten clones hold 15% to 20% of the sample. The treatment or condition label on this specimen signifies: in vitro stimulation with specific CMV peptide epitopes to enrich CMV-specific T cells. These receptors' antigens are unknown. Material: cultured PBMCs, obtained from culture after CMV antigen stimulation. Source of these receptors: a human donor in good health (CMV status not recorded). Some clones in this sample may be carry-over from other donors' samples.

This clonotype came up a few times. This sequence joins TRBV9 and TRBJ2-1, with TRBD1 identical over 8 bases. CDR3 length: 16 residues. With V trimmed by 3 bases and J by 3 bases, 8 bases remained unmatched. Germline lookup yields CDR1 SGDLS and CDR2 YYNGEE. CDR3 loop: CASSGQTGVIYNEQFF. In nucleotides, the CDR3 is TGTGCCAGCAGCGGACAGACAGGGGTAATCTACAATGAGCAGTTCTTC.

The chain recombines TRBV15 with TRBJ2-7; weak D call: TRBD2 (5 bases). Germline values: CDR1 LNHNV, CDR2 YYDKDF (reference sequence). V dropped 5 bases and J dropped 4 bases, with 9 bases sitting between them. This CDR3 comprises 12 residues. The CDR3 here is CATSGGAYEQYF. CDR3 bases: TGTGCCACCAGCGGAGGAGCTTACGAGCAGTACTTC. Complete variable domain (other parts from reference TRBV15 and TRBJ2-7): DAMVIQNPRYQVTQFGKPVTLSCSQTLNHNVMYWYQQKSSQAPKLLFHYYDKDFNNEADTPDNFQSRRPNTSFCFLDIRSPGLGDTAMYLCATSGGAYEQYFGPGTRLTVT.

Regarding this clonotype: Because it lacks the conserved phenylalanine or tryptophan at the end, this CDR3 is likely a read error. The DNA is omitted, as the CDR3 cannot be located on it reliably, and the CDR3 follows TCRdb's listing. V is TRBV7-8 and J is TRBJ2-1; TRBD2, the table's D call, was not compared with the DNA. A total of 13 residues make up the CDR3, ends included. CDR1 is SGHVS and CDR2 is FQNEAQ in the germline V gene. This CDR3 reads CASSRRGERAVPI.

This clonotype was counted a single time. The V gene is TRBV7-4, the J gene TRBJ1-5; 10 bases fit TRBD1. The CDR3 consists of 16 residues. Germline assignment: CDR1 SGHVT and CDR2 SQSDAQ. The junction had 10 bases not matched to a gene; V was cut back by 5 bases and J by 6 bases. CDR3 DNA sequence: TGTGCCAGCAGCCTAGGGACAGGGGAAGGGAGTCAGCCCCAGCATTTT. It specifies CASSLGTGEGSQPQHF.

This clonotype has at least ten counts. The CDR3 region is CASSLTSSTVEQFF. CDR3 DNA: TGTGCCAGCAGCTTAACTAGCTCGACCGTGGAGCAGTTCTTC. The chain is built from TRBV7-2 and TRBJ2-1; perhaps TRBD2 as D (6 bases). The CDR3 is 14 residues long. Germline CDR1 is SGHTA and CDR2 is FQGNSA. The germline V and J ends were trimmed by 2 bases and 10 bases, with 15 bases remaining between them. Drawing the rest from reference TRBV7-2 and TRBJ2-1, the complete variable domain is GAGVSQSPSNKVTEKGKDVELRCDPISGHTALYWYRQSLGQGLEFLIYFQGNSAPDKSGLPSDRFSAERTGGSVSTLTIQRTQQEDSAVYLCASSLTSSTVEQFFGPGTRLTVL.

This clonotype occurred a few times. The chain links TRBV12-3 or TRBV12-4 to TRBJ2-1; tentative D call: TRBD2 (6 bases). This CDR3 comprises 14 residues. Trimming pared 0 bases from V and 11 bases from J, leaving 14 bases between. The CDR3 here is CASSLAQRRGKQFF. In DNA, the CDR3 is TGTGCCAGCAGTTTAGCCCAACGACGCGGGAAGCAGTTCTTC.

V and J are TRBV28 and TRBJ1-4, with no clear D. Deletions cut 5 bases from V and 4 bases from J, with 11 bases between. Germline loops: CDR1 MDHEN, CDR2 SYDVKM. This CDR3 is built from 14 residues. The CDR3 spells CASSPSLSNEKLFF. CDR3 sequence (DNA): TGTGCCAGCAGTCCCAGTTTGAGTAATGAAAAACTGTTTTTT.

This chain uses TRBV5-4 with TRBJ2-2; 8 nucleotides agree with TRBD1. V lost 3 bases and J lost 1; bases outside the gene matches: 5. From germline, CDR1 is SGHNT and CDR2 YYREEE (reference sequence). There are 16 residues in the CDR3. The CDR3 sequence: CASSWGQVLNTGELFF. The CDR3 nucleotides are TGTGCCAGCAGCTGGGGACAGGTGCTGAACACCGGGGAGCTGTTTTTT.

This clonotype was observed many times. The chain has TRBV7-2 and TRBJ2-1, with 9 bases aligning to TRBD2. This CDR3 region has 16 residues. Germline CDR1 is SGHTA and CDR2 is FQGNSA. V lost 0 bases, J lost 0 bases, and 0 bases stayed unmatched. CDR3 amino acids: CASSLASGSSYNEQFF. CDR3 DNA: TGTGCCAGCAGCTTAGCTAGCGGGAGCTCCTACAATGAGCAGTTCTTC. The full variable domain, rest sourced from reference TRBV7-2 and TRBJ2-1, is GAGVSQSPSNKVTEKGKDVELRCDPISGHTALYWYRQSLGQGLEFLIYFQGNSAPDKSGLPSDRFSAERTGGSVSTLTIQRTQQEDSAVYLCASSLASGSSYNEQFFGPGTRLTVL.

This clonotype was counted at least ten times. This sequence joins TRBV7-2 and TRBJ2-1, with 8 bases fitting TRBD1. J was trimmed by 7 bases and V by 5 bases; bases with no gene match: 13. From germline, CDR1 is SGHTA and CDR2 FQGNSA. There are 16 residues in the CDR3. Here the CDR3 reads CASSPQGGGLVNEQFF. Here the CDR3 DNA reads TGTGCCAGCAGCCCACAGGGGGGAGGTTTGGTGAATGAGCAGTTCTTC.

This CDR3 is CASTVDRSSYEQYF. CDR3 nucleotide sequence: TGTGCCAGCACTGTAGACAGGTCCTCCTACGAGCAGTACTTC. The chain combines TRBV2 with TRBJ2-7; D possibly corresponds to TRBD1 (6 bases). This CDR3 has 14 residues. Trimming removed 7 bases from V and 0 bases from J, with 13 bases in between. CDR1 and CDR2 (germline): SNHLY, FYNNEI. Looking up the rest from reference TRBV2 and TRBJ2-7 gives the full variable domain: EPEVTQTPSHQVTQMGQEVILRCVPISNHLYFYWYRQILGQKVEFLVSFYNNEISEKSEIFDDQFSVERPDGSNFTLKIRSTKLEDSAMYFCASTVDRSSYEQYFGPGTRLTVT.

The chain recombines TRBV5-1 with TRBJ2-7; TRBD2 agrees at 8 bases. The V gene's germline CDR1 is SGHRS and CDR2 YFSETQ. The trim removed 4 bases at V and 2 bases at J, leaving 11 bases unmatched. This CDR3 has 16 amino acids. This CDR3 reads CASSGGVRGGPYEQYF. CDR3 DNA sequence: TGCGCCAGCAGCGGTGGAGTTCGCGGGGGGCCCTACGAGCAGTACTTC.

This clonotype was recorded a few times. The CDR3 coding sequence is TGCGCCAGCAGCTTAGGCCCCACAGGGAATTCACCCCTCCACTTT. It translates to CASSLGPTGNSPLHF. V gene TRBV5-1 combines with J gene TRBJ1-6; possible D gene TRBD1, 6 bases. V gave up 2 bases and J gave up 7 bases, with 13 bases separating them. CDR1 is SGHRS, CDR2 YFSETQ, per germline. CDR3 size: 15 residues.

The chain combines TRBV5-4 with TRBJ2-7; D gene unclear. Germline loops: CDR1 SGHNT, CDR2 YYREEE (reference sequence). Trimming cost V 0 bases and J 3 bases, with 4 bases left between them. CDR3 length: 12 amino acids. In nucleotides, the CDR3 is TGTGCCAGCAGCTTGGGCCTCTACGAGCAGTACGTC. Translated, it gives CASSLGLYEQYV.

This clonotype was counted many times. This CDR3 reads CASSSGLAPGGEETQYF. CDR3 in DNA: TGTGCCAGCAGCTCGGGACTAGCGCCAGGAGGAGAAGAGACCCAGTACTTC. The V call is TRBV7-2, the J call TRBJ2-5, with 10 positions matching TRBD2. The V segment lost 4 bases and the J segment 3 bases; nucleotides outside the gene matches: 11. CDR1 is SGHTA and CDR2 is FQGNSA in the germline V gene. CDR3 length: 17 residues.

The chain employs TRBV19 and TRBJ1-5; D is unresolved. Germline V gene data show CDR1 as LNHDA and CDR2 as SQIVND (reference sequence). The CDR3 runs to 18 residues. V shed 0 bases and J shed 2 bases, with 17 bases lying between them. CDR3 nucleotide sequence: TGTGCCAGTAGTATAGATCTCTCAGGTACCCCTGGCAATCAGCCCCAGCATTTT. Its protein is CASSIDLSGTPGNQPQHF.

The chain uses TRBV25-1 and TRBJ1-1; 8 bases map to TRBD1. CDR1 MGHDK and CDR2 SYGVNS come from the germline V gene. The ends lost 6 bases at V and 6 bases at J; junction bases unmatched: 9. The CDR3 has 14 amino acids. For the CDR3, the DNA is TGTGCCAGCAGCGTGGGACAGGTCGGCGCTGAAGCTTTCTTT. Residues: CASSVGQVGAEAFF.

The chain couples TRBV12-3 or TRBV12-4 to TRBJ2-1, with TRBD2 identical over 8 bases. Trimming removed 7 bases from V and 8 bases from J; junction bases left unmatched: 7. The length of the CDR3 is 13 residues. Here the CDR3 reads CASTRTSRHEQFF. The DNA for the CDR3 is TGTGCCAGCACCCGGACTAGCAGGCATGAGCAGTTCTTC.

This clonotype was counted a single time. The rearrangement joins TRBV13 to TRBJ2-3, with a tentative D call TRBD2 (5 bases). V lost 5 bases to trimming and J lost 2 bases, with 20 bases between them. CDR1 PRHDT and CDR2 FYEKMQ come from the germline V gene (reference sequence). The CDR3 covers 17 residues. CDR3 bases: TGTGCCAGCAGCCCCGATCCGGGATTCGGTATCACAGATACGCAGTATTTT. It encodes CASSPDPGFGITDTQYF.

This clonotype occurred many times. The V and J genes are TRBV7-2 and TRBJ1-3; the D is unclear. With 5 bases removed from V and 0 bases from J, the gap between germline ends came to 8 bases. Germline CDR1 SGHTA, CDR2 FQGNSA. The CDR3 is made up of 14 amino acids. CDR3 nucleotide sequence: TGTGCCAGCAGCATTGTGACCTCTGGAAACACCATATATTTT. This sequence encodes CASSIVTSGNTIYF.

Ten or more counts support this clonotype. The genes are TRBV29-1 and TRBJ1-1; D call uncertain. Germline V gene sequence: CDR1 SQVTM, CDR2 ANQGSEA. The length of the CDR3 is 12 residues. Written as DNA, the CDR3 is TGCACCCCTGGGATAGGAAACACTGAAGCTTTCTTT. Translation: CTPGIGNTEAFF.

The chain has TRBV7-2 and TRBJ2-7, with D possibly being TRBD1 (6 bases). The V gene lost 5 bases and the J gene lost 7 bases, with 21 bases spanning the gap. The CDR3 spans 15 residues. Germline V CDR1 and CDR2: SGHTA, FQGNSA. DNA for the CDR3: TGTGCCAGCAGCCCGAGGACTGACACAGGGTGGGAGCAGTACTTC. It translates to CASSPRTDTGWEQYF.

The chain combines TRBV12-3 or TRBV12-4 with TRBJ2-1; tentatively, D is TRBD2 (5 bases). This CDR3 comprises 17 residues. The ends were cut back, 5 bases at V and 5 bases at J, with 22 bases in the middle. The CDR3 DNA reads TGTGCCAGCAGTGCGAGGGAGCCGCTAGAATCGAACAATGAGCAGTTCTTC. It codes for CASSAREPLESNNEQFF.

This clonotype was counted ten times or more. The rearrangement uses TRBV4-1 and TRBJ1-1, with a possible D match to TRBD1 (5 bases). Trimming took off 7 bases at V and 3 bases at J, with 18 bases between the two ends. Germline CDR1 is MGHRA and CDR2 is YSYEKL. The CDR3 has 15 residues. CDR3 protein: CASNHIDGGDTEAFF. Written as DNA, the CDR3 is TGCGCCAGCAACCACATCGACGGAGGGGACACTGAAGCTTTCTTT.

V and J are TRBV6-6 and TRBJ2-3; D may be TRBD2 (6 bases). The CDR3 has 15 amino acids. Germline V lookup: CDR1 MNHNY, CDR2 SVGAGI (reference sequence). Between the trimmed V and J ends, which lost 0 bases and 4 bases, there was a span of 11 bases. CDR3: CASSYSRAGPDTQYF. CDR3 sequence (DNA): TGTGCCAGCAGTTACTCCCGGGCGGGACCAGATACGCAGTATTTT.

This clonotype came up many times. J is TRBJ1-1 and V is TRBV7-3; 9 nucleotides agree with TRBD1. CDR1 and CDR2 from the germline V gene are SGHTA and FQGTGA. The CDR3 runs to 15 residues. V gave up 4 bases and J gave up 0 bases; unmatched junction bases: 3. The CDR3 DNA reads TGTGCCAGCAGCTCGGGACAGGGTTTGAACACTGAAGCTTTCTTT. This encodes CASSSGQGLNTEAFF. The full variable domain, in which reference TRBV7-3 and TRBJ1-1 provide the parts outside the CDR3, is GAGVSQTPSNKVTEKGKYVELRCDPISGHTALYWYRQSLGQGPEFLIYFQGTGAADDSGLPNDRFFAVRPEGSVSTLKIQRTERGDSAVYLCASSSGQGLNTEAFFGQGTRLTVV.

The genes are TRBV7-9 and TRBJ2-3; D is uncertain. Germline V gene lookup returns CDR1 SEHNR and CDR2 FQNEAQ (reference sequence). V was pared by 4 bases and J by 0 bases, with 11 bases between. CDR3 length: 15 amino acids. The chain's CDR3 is CASSSTGYSTDTQYF. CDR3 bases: TGTGCCAGCAGCTCGACGGGTTATAGCACAGATACGCAGTATTTT.

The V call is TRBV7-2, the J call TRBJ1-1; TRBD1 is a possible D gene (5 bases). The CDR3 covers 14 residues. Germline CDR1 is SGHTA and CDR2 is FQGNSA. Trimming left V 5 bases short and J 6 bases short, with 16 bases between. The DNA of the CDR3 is TGTGCCAGCAGCGCAGGGTTCAGTGTGGCTGAAGCTTTCTTT. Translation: CASSAGFSVAEAFF.

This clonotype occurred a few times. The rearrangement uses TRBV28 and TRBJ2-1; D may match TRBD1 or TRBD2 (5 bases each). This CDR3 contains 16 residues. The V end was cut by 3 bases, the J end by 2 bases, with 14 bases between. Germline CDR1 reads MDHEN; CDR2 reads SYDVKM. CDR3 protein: CASSFRETSTYNEQFF. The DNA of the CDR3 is TGTGCCAGCAGTTTCAGGGAAACTAGTACCTACAATGAGCAGTTCTTC.

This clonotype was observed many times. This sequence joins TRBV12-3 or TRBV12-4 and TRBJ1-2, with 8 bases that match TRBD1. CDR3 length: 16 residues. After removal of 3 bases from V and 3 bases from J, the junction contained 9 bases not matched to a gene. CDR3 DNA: TGTGCCAGCAGTTTCCACCAGGGGGCTGGCTACTATGGCTACACCTTC. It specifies CASSFHQGAGYYGYTF.

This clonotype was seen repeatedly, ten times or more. The CDR3 region has the DNA TGTGCCAGCAGCTCCTTCTTAGCGGGAGGGCCAGATACGCAGTATTTT. This encodes CASSSFLAGGPDTQYF. V gene TRBV11-2 combines with J gene TRBJ2-3; TRBD2 aligns across 11 bases. The CDR3 covers 16 residues. V lost 4 bases and J lost 4; bases outside the gene matches: 7. Germline V lookup: CDR1 SGHAT, CDR2 FQNNGV.